The T cell receptor beta chain described here comes from a study of siplizumab effects on memory and regulatory T cells. V lost 7 bases, J lost 7 bases, and 13 bases lay in between. The CDR3 is 13 residues long. The germline V gene encodes CDR1 ENHRY and CDR2 SYGVKD. In this sample, this clone turned up once. Antigen specificity is unknown. Findings of the study overall: Sequences below about 10^-5 frequency were poorly captured, limiting mapping of alloreactive clones. Naive T cells looked more diverse than memory cells and looked like major alloresponse contributors. Among mappable alloreactive CD4+ clones, the Treg-derived fraction averaged around 63% with siplizumab versus under 30% in controls. Suppression by proliferating Tregs derived from siplizumab cultures was not verified.

The table came from immunoSEQ multiplex PCR; TCRdb's copy has only in-frame clones and leaves some out. The sample carries over 35,000 clones, roughly nine tenths recorded once. The sequence was obtained from a human donor in good health. Sequenced input: naive CD4+ T cells sorted from blood. The chain recombines TRBV10-3 with TRBJ2-2, with D possibly called TRBD1 or TRBD2 (5 bases each). CDR3 sequence: CAITSRDGGELFF. The CDR3, as DNA: TGTGCCATCACGTCCAGGGACGGCGGGGAGCTGTTTTTT.